The 5 T cell receptor beta chains below come from one sample, sequenced in a study of blood T cell repertoires in COVID-19. Profiling relied on immunoSEQ multiplex PCR, and the TCRdb table lists in-frame clones only, not all of them. This sample has about 670,000 clones, with around 89% found just once. Input material: peripheral blood. The receptors come from a woman under 30 with acute or convalescent COVID-19.

This sequence joins TRBV19 and TRBJ2-4; D remains ambiguous. Between the trimmed V and J ends, which lost 5 bases and 2 bases, there was a span of 13 bases. CDR1 is LNHDA and CDR2 is SQIVND in the germline V gene (reference sequence). The CDR3 is made up of 15 amino acids. CDR3 loop: CASSSLSATKNIQYF. CDR3 nucleotide sequence: TGTGCCAGTAGTTCCCTATCCGCGACCAAAAACATTCAGTACTTC.

The chain has TRBV24-1 and TRBJ2-3; the D gene is possibly TRBD1 (6 bases). The length of the CDR3 is 16 residues. V lost 1 base and J 4 bases, leaving 14 bases between the germline ends. The germline gives CDR1 KGHDR, CDR2 SFDVKD. Written as DNA, the CDR3 is TGTGCCACCAGTGATTTTGGCAGGGGACCGGCAGATACGCAGTATTTT. Residues: CATSDFGRGPADTQYF.

This chain uses TRBV19 with TRBJ2-4; D is perhaps TRBD2 (5 bases). Trimming removed 3 bases from V and 7 bases from J, with 25 bases in between. Germline CDR1 and CDR2: LNHDA and SQIVND (reference sequence). This CDR3 is built from 18 residues. The CDR3 is CASSILSGRRNRGNIQYF. CDR3 nucleotides: TGTGCCAGTAGTATTCTTTCCGGCAGGAGGAATAGAGGGAACATTCAGTACTTC.

The J gene is TRBJ1-1, the V gene TRBV29-1, with 7 positions matching TRBD1. Germline V gene data show CDR1 as SQVTM and CDR2 as ANQGSEA. Trimming cost V 2 bases and J 4 bases; bases outside gene matches: 4. This CDR3 has 13 residues. The CDR3 loop reads CSVETQGGTEAFF. The CDR3 DNA reads as TGCAGCGTTGAAACGCAGGGGGGCACTGAAGCTTTCTTT.

The genes are TRBV27 and TRBJ2-2, with D possibly matching TRBD2 (5 bases). Looked up from germline, CDR1 is MNHEY and CDR2 is SMNVEV (reference sequence). The V gene lost 3 bases and the J gene lost 2 bases, with 13 bases spanning the gap. The CDR3 is 16 amino acids. CDR3 amino acids: CASSFPGVHNTGELFF. In nucleotides, the CDR3 is TGTGCCAGCAGTTTTCCCGGGGTTCACAACACCGGGGAGCTGTTTTTT.